The rows below give T cell receptor beta chains drawn from one sample of a study of blood T cell repertoires in COVID-19. Method: immunoSEQ multiplex PCR; TCRdb's copy keeps in-frame clones and lacks some. The sample includes just under 250,000 clones, 70% to 90% of them seen just once. The sequencing input was peripheral blood. These receptors were collected from a woman aged 25 to 39 who had recovered from COVID-19. Both conserved end residues are part of each CDR3. A D gene is named only where the DNA matches it firmly. Clone size, where shown, is once, few, many, or a class for clones that have expanded.

- | - | TRBJ1-5 | TRBV19 | TGTGCCAGTAGTATAGATCTTTCCTCCTTCGGGCCCCAGCATTTT | CASSIDLSSFGPQHF
- | - | TRBJ2-7 | TRBV15 | TGTGCCACCGCAAGGGGTGGGGGCCCCTACGAGCAGTACTTC | CATARGGGPYEQYF
- | TRBD1 | TRBJ2-7 | TRBV5-1 | TGCGCCAGCAGCTTTACAGGGGGCTTGTACGAGCAGTACTTC | CASSFTGGLYEQYF
few | - | TRBJ2-7 | TRBV11-2 | TGTGCCAGCAGCTTTGAGGTGATAGCCTACGAGCAGTACTTC | CASSFEVIAYEQYF
- | - | TRBJ1-3 | TRBV12-3/TRBV12-4 | TGTGCCAGCACCCCAGGGGGAAACACCATATATTTT | CASTPGGNTIYF
- | - | TRBJ2-3 | TRBV5-8 | TGTGCCAGCAGCTTGGCCGTCAGGAACACAGATACGCAGTATTTT | CASSLAVRNTDTQYF
- | TRBD1 | TRBJ1-5 | TRBV6-1 | TGTGCCAGCAGTGAGCGAACCAGGGACAGGTTTTATAGCAATCAGCCCCAGCATTTT | CASSERTRDRFYSNQPQHF
- | - | TRBJ1-1 | TRBV7-9 | TGTGCCAGCAGCCCACAGGCGAACACTGAAGCTTTCTTT | CASSPQANTEAFF
- | - | TRBJ2-3 | TRBV29-1 | TGCAGCGTAACTAGTCCTAGCACAGATACGCAGTATTTT | CSVTSPSTDTQYF
- | - | TRBJ1-6 | TRBV7-2 | TGTGCCAGCAGCGCTCCGACAGTCAATTCACCCCTCCACTTT | CASSAPTVNSPLHF
- | - | TRBJ2-2 | TRBV9 | TGTGCCAGCGAGGCGAACACCGGGGAGCTGTTTTTT | CASEANTGELFF
- | - | TRBJ2-7 | TRBV5-1 | TGCGCCAGCAGCCCGGGACACGGATCAACCTACGAGCAGTACTTC | CASSPGHGSTYEQYF
- | - | TRBJ1-2 | TRBV12-3/TRBV12-4 | TGTGCCAGCAGTTCCAGACAGGTCTTAACCTTC | CASSSRQVLTF
- | TRBD2 | TRBJ2-1 | TRBV5-5 | TGTGCCAGCAGCTTGGGACTAGCGGCGAACTACAATGAGCAGTTCTTC | CASSLGLAANYNEQFF
- | TRBD1 | TRBJ2-5 | TRBV29-1 | TGCAGCGCGGGACAGGGGAGGTCAGAGACCCAGTACTTC | CSAGQGRSETQYF
few | - | TRBJ1-2 | TRBV29-1 | TGCAGCGTCGCAGGAACTAACTATGGCTACACCTTC | CSVAGTNYGYTF
- | - | TRBJ2-5 | TRBV7-2 | TGTGCCAGCAGCCCTTCCAGAGCGCACGTGGAGACCCAGTACTTC | CASSPSRAHVETQYF
- | TRBD1 | TRBJ2-5 | TRBV5-1 | TGCGCCAGCAGCTTCGGTGTGGGACAGGGATTGGAGACCCAGTACTTC | CASSFGVGQGLETQYF
- | TRBD1 | TRBJ1-1 | TRBV9 | TGTGCCAGCAGCGCCACGACAGGGAAATCGTTGCAGGCTTTCTTT | CASSATTGKSLQAFF
- | TRBD1 | TRBJ1-4 | TRBV4-2 | TGTGCCAGCAGCCAAACCTGGGACAGTAATGAAAAACTGTTTTTT | CASSQTWDSNEKLFF
- | - | TRBJ2-5 | TRBV6-5 | TGTGCCAGCAGTTCGCAGGGGTGGGAGACCCAGTACTTC | CASSSQGWETQYF
- | TRBD1 | TRBJ1-2 | TRBV15 | TGTGCCACCAGCAGAGATGGGACAGGGGGCGACTATGGCTACACCTTC | CATSRDGTGGDYGYTF
- | - | TRBJ2-1 | TRBV6-8 | TGTGCCAGTCATATAGGGGGGGAGAATGAGCAGTTCTTC | CASHIGGENEQFF
once | - | TRBJ1-1 | TRBV9 | TGTGCCAGCAGTCCGACAGGCGCACCCCTGAACACTGAAGCTTTCTTT | CASSPTGAPLNTEAFF
once | TRBD1 | TRBJ2-1 | TRBV9 | TGTGCCAGCGGGACGAAAGGACAGGGGAAAAACAGGAATGAGCAGTTCTTC | CASGTKGQGKNRNEQFF
- | - | TRBJ1-6 | TRBV5-4 | TGTGCCAGCAGCCGCCTTACAGACTCCTATAATTCACCCCTCCACTTT | CASSRLTDSYNSPLHF
- | TRBD2 | TRBJ2-2 | TRBV4-1 | TGCGCCAGCAGCCAGCAGCTAGCGGGGGGACTGAACACCGGGGAGCTGTTTTTT | CASSQQLAGGLNTGELFF
- | - | TRBJ2-3 | TRBV12-5 | TGTGCTAGTGGTAGGCTAGCCATAGATACGCAGTATTTT | CASGRLAIDTQYF
- | TRBD1 | TRBJ2-7 | TRBV7-2 | TGTGCCAGCAGCCCCACAGGGGGCTACGAGCAGTACTTC | CASSPTGGYEQYF
- | - | TRBJ2-3 | TRBV7-2 | TGTGCCAGCAGCCCCCCTACGTCCACAGATACGCAGTATTTT | CASSPPTSTDTQYF
- | TRBD2 | TRBJ2-1 | TRBV7-8 | TGTGCCAGCAGCTTGCTAGCGGGGGGGCTCGATGACGGGCAGTTCTTC | CASSLLAGGLDDGQFF
- | - | TRBJ2-4 | TRBV7-2 | TGTGCCAGCAGCTTTCCTAGAGTAGCCAAAAACATTCAGTACTTC | CASSFPRVAKNIQYF
- | - | TRBJ2-2 | TRBV15 | TGTGCCACCAGCAGAGATGCGGGGCCGACAGTGGGCGGGGAGCTGTTTTTT | CATSRDAGPTVGGELFF
- | - | TRBJ1-5 | TRBV2 | TGTGCCAGCAGTGAAATGGCTTCCGCGGTTCAGCCCCAGCATTTT | CASSEMASAVQPQHF
- | TRBD1 | TRBJ1-1 | TRBV2 | TGTGCCAGCAACCGACAGGGAAGGGACACTGAAGCTTTCTTT | CASNRQGRDTEAFF
- | TRBD1 | TRBJ1-2 | TRBV27 | TGTGCCAGCAGTTTCGCACCTGGGACAGGCCCTCCGGGTGGAGGCTACACCTTC | CASSFAPGTGPPGGGYTF
- | - | TRBJ1-1 | TRBV19 | TGTGCCAGTAGTATAGACTTTGGGGCGGCCCCTGAAGCTTTCTTT | CASSIDFGAAPEAFF
few | - | TRBJ2-2 | TRBV3-1/TRBV3-2 | TGTGCCAGCAGCCGCAGGGGAGGGGAGCTGTTTTTT | CASSRRGGELFF
- | - | TRBJ2-7 | TRBV7-2 | TGTGCCAGCAGCTTACCCCCGGGACTGTACGAGCAGTACTTC | CASSLPPGLYEQYF
- | - | TRBJ1-4 | TRBV15 | TGTGCCACCAGCAGAGAACCGAGGGCAACTAATGAAAAACTGTTTTTT | CATSREPRATNEKLFF
- | TRBD2 | TRBJ2-5 | TRBV11-1 | TGTGCCAGCAGCCAAACTAGCGGCCAAGAGACCCAGTACTTC | CASSQTSGQETQYF
- | - | TRBJ1-3 | TRBV12-3/TRBV12-4 | TGTGCCAGCAGCCTAAACCCTGGAAACACCATATATTTT | CASSLNPGNTIYF
- | TRBD1 | TRBJ1-3 | TRBV19 | TGTGCCAGTAGCGGAACAACCGGGACAGGGTCTGGAAACACCATATATTTT | CASSGTTGTGSGNTIYF
- | - | TRBJ1-4 | TRBV12-5 | TGTGCTAGTGGTTTGGTAACAGGGTGGGGGCTTAATGAAAAACTGTTTTTT | CASGLVTGWGLNEKLFF
- | - | TRBJ1-5 | TRBV4-1 | TGCGCCAGCAGCCAGCTGGCGGCTCAGCCCCAGCATTTT | CASSQLAAQPQHF
- | TRBD2 | TRBJ2-3 | TRBV7-3 | TGTGCCAGCAGCTTAGTCGCCCTAGCGGGGGGGAGGGATACGCAGTATTTT | CASSLVALAGGRDTQYF
- | TRBD1 | TRBJ1-2 | TRBV30 | TGTGCCTGGACTTGGACAGGGCCTAACTATGGCTACACCTTC | CAWTWTGPNYGYTF
- | - | TRBJ1-3 | TRBV29-1 | TGCAGCGCCCAAAGAGGTGAGGGAATCCCCCCAGAGATGGGAAACACCATATATTTT | CSAQRGEGIPPEMGNTIYF